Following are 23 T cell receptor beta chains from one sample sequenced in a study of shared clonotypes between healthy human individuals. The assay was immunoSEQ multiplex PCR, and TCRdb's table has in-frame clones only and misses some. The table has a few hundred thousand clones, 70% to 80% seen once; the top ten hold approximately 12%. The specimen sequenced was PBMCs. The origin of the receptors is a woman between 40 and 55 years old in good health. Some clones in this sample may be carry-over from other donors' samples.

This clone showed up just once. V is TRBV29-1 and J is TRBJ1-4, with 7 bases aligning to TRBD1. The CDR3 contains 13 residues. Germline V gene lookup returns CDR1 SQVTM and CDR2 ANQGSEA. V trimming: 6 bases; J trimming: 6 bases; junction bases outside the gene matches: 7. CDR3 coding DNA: TGCAGCGTCACCGGGACAGCGTATGAAAAACTGTTTTTT. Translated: CSVTGTAYEKLFF.

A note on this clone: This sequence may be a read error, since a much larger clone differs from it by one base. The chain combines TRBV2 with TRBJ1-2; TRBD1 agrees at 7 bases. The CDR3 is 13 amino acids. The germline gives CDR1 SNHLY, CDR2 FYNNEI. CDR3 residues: CVSSVGGLRGYTF. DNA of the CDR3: TGTGTCAGCAGTGTAGGGGGCCTGAGGGGCTACACCTTC.

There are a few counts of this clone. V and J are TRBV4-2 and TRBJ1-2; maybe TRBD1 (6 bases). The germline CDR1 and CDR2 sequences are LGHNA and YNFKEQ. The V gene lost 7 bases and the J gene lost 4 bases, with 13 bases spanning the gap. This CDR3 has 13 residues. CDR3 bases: TGTGCCAGCACCCTGGGGGGGGCCTATGGCTACACCTTC. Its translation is CASTLGGAYGYTF.

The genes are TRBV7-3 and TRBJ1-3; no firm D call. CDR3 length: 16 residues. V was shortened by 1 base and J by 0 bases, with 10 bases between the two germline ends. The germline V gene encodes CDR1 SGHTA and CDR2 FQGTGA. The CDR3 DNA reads TGTGCCAGCAGCTTAAATCCAGCAGTCTCTGGAAACACCATATATTTT. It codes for CASSLNPAVSGNTIYF.

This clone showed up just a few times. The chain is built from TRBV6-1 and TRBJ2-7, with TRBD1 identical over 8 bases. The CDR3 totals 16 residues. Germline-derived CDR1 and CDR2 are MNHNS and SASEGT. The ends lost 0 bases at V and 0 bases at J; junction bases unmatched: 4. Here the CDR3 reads CASSEAFGQGSYEQYF. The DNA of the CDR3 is TGTGCCAGCAGTGAAGCGTTTGGACAGGGCTCCTACGAGCAGTACTTC.

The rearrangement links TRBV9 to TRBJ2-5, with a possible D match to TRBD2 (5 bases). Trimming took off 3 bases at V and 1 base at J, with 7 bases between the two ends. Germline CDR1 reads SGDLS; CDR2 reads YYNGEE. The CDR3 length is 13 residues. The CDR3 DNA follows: TGTGCCAGCAGCGCCGGGATCCAAGAGACCCAGTACTTC. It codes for CASSAGIQETQYF.

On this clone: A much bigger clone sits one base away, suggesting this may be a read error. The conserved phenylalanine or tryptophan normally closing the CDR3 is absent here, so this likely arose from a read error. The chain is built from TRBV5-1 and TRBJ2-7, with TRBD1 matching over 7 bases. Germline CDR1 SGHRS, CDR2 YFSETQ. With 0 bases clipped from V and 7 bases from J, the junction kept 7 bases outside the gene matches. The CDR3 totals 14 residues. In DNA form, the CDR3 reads TGCGCCAGCAGCTTGGGACAGGGTAATGCGGAGCAGTACTCC. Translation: CASSLGQGNAEQYS.

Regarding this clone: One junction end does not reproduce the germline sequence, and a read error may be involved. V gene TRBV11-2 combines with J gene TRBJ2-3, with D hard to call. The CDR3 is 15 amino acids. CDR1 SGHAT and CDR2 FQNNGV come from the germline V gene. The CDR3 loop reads CASSQEAIRTDTQYF. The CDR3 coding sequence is TGCGCCAGCAGCCAAGAGGCCATTCGCACAGATACGCAGTATTTT.

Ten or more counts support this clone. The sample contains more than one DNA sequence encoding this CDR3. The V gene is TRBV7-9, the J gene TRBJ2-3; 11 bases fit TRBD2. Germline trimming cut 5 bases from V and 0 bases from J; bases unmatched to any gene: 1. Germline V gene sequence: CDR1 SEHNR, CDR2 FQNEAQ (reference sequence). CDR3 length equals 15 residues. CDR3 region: CASSRTSGSTDTQYF. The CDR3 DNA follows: TGTGCCAGCAGCCGGACTAGCGGGAGCACAGATACGCAGTATTTT.

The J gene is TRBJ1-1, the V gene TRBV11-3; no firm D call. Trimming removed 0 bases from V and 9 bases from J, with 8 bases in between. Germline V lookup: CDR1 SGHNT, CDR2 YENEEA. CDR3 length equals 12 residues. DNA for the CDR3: TGTGCCAGCAGCTTAGATTCAAGCCAAGCTTTCTTT. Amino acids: CASSLDSSQAFF.

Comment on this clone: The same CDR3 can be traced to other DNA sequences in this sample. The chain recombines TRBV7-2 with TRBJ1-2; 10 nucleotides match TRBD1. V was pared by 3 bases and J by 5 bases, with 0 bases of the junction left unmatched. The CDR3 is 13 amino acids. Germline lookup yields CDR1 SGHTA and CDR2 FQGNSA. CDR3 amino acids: CASSLGQGYGYTF. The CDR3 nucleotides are TGTGCCAGCAGCTTGGGACAGGGGTATGGCTACACCTTC.

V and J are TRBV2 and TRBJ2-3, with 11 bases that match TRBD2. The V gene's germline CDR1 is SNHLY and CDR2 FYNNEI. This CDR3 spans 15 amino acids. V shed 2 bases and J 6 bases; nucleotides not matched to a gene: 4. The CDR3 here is CASSEKLAGEDTQYF. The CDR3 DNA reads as TGTGCCAGCAGTGAAAAACTAGCGGGAGAGGATACGCAGTATTTT.

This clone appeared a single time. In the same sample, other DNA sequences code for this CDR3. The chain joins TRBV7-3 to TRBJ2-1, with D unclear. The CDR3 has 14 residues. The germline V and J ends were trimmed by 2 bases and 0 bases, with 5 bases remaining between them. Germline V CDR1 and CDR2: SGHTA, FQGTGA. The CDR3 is CASSLSASYNEQFF. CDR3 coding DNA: TGTGCCAGCAGCTTATCTGCCTCCTACAATGAGCAGTTCTTC. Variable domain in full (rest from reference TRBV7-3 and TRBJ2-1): GAGVSQTPSNKVTEKGKYVELRCDPISGHTALYWYRQSLGQGPEFLIYFQGTGAADDSGLPNDRFFAVRPEGSVSTLKIQRTERGDSAVYLCASSLSASYNEQFFGPGTRLTVL.

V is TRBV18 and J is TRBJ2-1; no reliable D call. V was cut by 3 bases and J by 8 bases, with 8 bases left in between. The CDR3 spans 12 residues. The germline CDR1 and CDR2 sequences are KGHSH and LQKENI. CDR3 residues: CASSPLRYEQFF. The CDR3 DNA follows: TGTGCCAGCTCACCTCTACGGTATGAGCAGTTCTTC.

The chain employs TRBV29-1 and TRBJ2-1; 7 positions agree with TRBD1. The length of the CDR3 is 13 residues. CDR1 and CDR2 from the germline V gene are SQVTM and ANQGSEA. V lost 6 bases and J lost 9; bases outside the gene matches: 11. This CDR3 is CSVGTEVVSEQFF. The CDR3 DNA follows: TGCAGCGTCGGGACAGAGGTGGTCAGTGAGCAGTTCTTC.

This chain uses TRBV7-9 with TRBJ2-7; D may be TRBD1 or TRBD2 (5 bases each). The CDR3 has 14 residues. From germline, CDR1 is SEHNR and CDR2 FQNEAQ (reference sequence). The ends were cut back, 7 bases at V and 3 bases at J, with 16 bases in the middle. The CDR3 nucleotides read TGTGCCAGCACCTCTCTTCGGGACGGCTACGAGCAGTACTTC. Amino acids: CASTSLRDGYEQYF. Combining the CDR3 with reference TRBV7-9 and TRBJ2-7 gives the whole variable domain DTGVSQNPRHKITKRGQNVTFRCDPISEHNRLYWYRQTLGQGPEFLTYFQNEAQLEKSRLLSDRFSAERPKGSFSTLEIQRTEQGDSAMYLCASTSLRDGYEQYFGPGTRLTVT.

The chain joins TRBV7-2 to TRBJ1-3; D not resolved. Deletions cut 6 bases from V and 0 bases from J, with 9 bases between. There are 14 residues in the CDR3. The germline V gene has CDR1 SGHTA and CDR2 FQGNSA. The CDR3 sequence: CASRRSYSGNTIYF. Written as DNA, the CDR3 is TGTGCCAGCAGGCGGTCTTACTCTGGAAACACCATATATTTT.

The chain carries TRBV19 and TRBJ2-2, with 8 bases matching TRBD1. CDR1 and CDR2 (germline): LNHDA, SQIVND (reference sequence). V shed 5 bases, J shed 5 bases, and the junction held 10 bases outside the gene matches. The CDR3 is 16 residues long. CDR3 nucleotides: TGTGCCAGTAGTCCAGGACAGGGACGGAGGACCGGGGAGCTGTTTTTT. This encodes CASSPGQGRRTGELFF.

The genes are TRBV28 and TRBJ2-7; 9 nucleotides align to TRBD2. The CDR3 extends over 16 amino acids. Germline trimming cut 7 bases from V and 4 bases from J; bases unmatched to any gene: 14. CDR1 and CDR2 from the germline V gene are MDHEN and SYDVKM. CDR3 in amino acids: CASTPAGGLRLYEQYF. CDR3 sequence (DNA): TGTGCCAGCACCCCCGCGGGGGGGTTGAGGTTGTACGAGCAGTACTTC.

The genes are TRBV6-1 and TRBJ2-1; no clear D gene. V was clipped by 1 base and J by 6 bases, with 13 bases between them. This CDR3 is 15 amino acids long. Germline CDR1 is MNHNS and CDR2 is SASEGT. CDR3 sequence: CASSEVRRLGNEQFF. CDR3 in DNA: TGTGCCAGCAGTGAAGTTCGGCGCTTGGGCAATGAGCAGTTCTTC.

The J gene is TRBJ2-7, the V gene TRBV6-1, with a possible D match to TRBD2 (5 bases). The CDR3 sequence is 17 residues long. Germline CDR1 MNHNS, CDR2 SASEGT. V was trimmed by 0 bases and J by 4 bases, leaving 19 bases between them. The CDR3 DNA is TGTGCCAGCAGTGAAGCGCTTCTGGCGGGTCTACAGTACGAGCAGTACTTC. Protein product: CASSEALLAGLQYEQYF.

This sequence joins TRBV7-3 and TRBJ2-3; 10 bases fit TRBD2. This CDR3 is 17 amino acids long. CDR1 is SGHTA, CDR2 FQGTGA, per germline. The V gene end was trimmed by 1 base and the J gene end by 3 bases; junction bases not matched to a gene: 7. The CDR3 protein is CASSLRLAGVGTDTQYF. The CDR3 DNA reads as TGTGCCAGCAGCTTAAGACTAGCGGGCGTGGGTACAGATACGCAGTATTTT.

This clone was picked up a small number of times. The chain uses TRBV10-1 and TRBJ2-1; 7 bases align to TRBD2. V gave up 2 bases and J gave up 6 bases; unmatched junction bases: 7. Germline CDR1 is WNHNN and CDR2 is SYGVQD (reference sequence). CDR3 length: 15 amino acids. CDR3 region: CASSEVLANINEQFF. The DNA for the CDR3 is TGCGCCAGCAGTGAGGTACTAGCGAATATCAATGAGCAGTTCTTC.